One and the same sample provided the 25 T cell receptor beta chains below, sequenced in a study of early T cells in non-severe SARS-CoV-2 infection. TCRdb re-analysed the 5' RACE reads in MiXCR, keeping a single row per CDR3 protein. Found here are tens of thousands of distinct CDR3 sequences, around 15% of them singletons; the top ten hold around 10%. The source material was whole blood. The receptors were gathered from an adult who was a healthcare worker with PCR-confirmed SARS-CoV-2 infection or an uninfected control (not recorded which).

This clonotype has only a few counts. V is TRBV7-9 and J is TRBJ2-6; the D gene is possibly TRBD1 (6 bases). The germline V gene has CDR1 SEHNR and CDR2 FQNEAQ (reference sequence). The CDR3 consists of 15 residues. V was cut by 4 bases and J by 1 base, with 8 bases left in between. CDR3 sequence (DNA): TGTGCCAGCAGCTCGGGACAATCTGGGGCCAACGTCCTGACTTTC. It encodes CASSSGQSGANVLTF.

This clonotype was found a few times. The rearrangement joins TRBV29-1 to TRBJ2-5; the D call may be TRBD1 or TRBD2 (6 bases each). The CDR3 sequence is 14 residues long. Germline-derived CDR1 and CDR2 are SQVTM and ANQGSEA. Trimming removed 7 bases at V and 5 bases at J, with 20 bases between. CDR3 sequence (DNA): TGCAGCGCTGCGGTTCCGGGGGCTGGGGAGACCCAGTACTTC. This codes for CSAAVPGAGETQYF.

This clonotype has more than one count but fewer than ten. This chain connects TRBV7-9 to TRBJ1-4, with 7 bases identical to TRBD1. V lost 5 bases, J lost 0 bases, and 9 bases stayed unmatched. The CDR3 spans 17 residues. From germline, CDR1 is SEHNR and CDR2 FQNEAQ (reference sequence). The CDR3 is CASSARQGLATNEKLFF. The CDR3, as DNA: TGTGCCAGCAGCGCGAGACAGGGTCTGGCAACTAATGAAAAACTGTTTTTT.

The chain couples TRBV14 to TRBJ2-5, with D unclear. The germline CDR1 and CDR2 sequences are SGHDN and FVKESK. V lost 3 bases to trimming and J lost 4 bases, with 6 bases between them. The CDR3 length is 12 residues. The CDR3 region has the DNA TGTGCCAGCAGCCAGAAACCAGAGACCCAGTACTTC. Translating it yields CASSQKPETQYF.

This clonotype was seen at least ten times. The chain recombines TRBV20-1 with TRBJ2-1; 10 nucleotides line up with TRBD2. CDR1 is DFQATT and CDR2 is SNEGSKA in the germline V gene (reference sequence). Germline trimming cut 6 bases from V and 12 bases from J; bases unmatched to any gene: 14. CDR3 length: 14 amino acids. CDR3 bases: TGCAGTGCACTAGCGGGGCTAATGACGGGGAGGCAGTTCTTC. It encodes CSALAGLMTGRQFF.

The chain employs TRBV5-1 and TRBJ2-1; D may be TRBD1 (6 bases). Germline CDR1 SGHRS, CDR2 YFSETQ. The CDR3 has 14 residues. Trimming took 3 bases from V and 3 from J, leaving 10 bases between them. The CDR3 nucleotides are TGCGCCAGCAGCTCCCTACAGGGCTACAATGAGCAGTTCTTC. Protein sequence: CASSSLQGYNEQFF.

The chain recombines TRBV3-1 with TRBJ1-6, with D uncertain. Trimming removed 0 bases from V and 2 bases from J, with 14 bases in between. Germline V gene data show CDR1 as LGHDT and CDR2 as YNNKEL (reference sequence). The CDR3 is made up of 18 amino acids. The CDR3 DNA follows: TGTGCCAGCAGCCAAGAGTTCGCAGGCCGAACCTATAATTCACCCCTCCACTTT. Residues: CASSQEFAGRTYNSPLHF.

The CDR3 spells CATSTRREVQETQYF. CDR3 bases: TGTGCCACCAGCACCCGACGCGAGGTTCAAGAGACCCAGTACTTC. The chain combines TRBV15 with TRBJ2-5; D gene unclear. The CDR3 totals 15 residues. V was cut by 4 bases and J by 2 bases, with 14 bases left in between. CDR1 and CDR2 (germline): LNHNV, YYDKDF (reference sequence).

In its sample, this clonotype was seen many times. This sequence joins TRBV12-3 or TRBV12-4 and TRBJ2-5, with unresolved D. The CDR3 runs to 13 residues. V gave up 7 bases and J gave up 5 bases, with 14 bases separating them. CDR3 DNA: TGTGCCAGCACCATCCGGAGTACCGAGACCCAGTACTTC. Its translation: CASTIRSTETQYF.

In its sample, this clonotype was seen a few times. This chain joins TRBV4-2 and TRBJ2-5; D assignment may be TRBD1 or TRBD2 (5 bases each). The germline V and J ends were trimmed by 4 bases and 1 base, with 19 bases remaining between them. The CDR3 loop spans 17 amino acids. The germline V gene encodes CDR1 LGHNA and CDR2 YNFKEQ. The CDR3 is CASSRARGREFQETQYF. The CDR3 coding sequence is TGTGCCAGCAGCCGAGCGAGGGGCCGAGAGTTCCAAGAGACCCAGTACTTC.

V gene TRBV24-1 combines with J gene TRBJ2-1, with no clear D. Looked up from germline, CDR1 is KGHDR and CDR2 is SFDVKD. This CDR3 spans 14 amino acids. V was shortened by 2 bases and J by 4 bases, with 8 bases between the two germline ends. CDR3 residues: CATSDSDGYNEQFF. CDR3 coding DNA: TGTGCCACCAGTGATTCGGATGGTTACAATGAGCAGTTCTTC.

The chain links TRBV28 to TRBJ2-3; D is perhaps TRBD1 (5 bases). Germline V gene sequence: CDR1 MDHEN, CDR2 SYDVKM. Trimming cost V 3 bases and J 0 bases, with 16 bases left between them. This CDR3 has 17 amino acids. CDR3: CASSFPGNFTSTDTQYF. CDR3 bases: TGTGCCAGCAGTTTCCCAGGGAATTTTACTAGCACAGATACGCAGTATTTT. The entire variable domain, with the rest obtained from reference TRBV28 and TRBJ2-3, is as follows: DVKVTQSSRYLVKRTGEKVFLECVQDMDHENMFWYRQDPGLGLRLIYFSYDVKMKEKGDIPEGYSVSREKKERFSLILESASTNQTSMYLCASSFPGNFTSTDTQYFGPGTRLTVL.

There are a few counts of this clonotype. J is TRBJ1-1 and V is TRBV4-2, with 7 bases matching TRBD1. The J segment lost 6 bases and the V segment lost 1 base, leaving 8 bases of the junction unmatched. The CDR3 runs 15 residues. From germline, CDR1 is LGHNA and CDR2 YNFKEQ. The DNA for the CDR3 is TGTGCCAGCAGCCAAGTCCACAGGGGAGGCCCTGAAGCTTTCTTT. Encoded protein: CASSQVHRGGPEAFF.

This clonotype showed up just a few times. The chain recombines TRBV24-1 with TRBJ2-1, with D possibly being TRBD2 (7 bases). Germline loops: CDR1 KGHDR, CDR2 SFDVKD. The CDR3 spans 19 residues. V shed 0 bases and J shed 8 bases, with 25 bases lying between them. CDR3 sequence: CATSDLQGPGTTPLDEQFF. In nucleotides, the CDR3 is TGTGCCACCAGTGATTTGCAGGGGCCGGGGACTACCCCGCTTGATGAGCAGTTCTTC.

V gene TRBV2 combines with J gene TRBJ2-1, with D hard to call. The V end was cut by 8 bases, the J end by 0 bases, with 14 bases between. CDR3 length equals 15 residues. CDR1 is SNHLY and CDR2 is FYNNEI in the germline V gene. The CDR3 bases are TGTGCCAGCCGTCTCATGGGAAGCTCCTACAATGAGCAGTTCTTC. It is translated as CASRLMGSSYNEQFF.

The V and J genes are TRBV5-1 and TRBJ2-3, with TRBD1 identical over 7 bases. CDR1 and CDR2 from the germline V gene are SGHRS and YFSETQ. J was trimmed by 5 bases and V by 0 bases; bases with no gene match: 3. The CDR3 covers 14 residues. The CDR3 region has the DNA TGCGCCAGCAGCTTGGAAGGGGGCGTAGATACGCAGTATTTT. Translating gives CASSLEGGVDTQYF. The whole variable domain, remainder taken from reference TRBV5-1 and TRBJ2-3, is KAGVTQTPRYLIKTRGQQVTLSCSPISGHRSVSWYQQTPGQGLQFLFEYFSETQRNKGNFPGRFSGRQFSNSRSEMNVSTLELGDSALYLCASSLEGGVDTQYFGPGTRLTVL.

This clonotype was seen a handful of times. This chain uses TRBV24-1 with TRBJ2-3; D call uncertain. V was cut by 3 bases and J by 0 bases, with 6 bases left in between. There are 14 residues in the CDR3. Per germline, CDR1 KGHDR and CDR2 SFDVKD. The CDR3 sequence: CATSDRPSTDTQYF. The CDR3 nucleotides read TGTGCCACCAGTGATCGCCCTAGCACAGATACGCAGTATTTT.

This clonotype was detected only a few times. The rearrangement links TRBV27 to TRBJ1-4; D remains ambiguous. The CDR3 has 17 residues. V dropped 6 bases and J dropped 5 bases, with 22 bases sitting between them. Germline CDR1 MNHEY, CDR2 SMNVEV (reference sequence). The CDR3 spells CASSPEGILGPNEKLFF. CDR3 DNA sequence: TGTGCCAGCAGCCCCGAGGGTATCCTGGGCCCGAATGAAAAACTGTTTTTT.

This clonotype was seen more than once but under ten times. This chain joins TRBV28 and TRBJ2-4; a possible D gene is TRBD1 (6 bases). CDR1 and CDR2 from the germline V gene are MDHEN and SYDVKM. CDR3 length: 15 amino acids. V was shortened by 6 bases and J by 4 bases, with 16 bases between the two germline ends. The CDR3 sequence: CASSPPTTGKNIQYF. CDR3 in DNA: TGTGCCAGCAGCCCTCCCACCACAGGGAAAAACATTCAGTACTTC.

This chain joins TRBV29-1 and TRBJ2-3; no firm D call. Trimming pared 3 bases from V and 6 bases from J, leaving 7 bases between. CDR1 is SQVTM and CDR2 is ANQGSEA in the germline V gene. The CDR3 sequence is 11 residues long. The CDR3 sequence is CSVDVVDTQYF. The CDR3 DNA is TGCAGCGTTGATGTTGTGGATACGCAGTATTTT.

The CDR3 loop reads CASSTQPYEQYF. The CDR3, as DNA: TGTGCCAGCAGCACTCAGCCTTACGAGCAGTACTTC. The chain has TRBV13 and TRBJ2-7; D is ambiguous. The ends were cut back, 5 bases at V and 4 bases at J, with 9 bases in the middle. The germline CDR1 and CDR2 sequences are PRHDT and FYEKMQ (reference sequence). CDR3 length: 12 residues.

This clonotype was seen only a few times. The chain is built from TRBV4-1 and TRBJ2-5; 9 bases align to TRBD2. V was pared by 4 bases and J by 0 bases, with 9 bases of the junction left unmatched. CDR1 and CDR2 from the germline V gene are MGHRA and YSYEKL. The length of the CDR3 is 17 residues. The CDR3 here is CASSLGVAGVDQETQYF. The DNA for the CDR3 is TGCGCCAGCAGCCTGGGGGTAGCGGGAGTCGACCAAGAGACCCAGTACTTC.

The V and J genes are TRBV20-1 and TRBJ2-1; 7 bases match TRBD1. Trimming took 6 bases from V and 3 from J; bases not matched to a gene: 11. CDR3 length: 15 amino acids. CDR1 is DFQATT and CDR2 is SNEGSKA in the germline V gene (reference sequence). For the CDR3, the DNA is TGCAGTGCCCCGAATGGTGGACAGGTCTACAATGAGCAGTTCTTC. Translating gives CSAPNGGQVYNEQFF.

The CDR3 DNA follows: TGCGCCAGCAGCTTTTTGGACAGGGAGAACACTGAAGCTTTCTTT. Amino acids: CASSFLDRENTEAFF. The chain employs TRBV5-1 and TRBJ1-1; 8 bases match TRBD1. The CDR3 totals 15 residues. CDR1 is SGHRS, CDR2 YFSETQ, per germline. The V segment lost 2 bases and the J segment 1 base; nucleotides outside the gene matches: 4.

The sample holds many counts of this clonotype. Here the CDR3 DNA reads TGCAGCGTGCACCCAGGGCGAGAGACCCAGTACTTC. This sequence encodes CSVHPGRETQYF. The V and J genes are TRBV29-1 and TRBJ2-5; weak D call: TRBD1 (5 bases). V lost 6 bases and J 4 bases, leaving 12 bases between the germline ends. Per the germline V gene, CDR1 is SQVTM and CDR2 is ANQGSEA. There are 12 residues in the CDR3.